The clone carrying this TCR beta chain appeared a few times. Its target is not known. Other DNA sequences in the same sample also yield this CDR3. Isolated RNA was reverse transcribed into cDNA used as the sequencing template. The repertoire was sequenced with immunoSEQ multiplex PCR; TCRdb's copy has only in-frame clones and lacks some. The sample shows about 210,000 clones, approximately 72% of them seen only once. Germline V CDR1 and CDR2: MNHEY, SVGAGI. Trimming left V 6 bases short and J 1 base short, with 9 bases between. The CDR3 spans 13 residues. This sample's treatment: oral pan-JAK inhibitor, 5-10 mg twice daily. In alopecia areata patients, both lesional scalp punch biopsies and peripheral blood were collected. The sample belongs to a study of CD8+ T cells in alopecia areata. Regarding the study as a whole: Elevated clonality characterized lesional scalp relative to normal scalp, particularly in alopecia totalis/universalis. Scalp clonality, along with expanded CD8+ clones among the top 100, was significantly decreased by tofacitinib.

V usage is TRBV6-5 and J usage is TRBJ1-1; no reliable D call. The sequencing used CD4+ T cells sorted from blood, collected at roughly week 45, from a patient treated with tofacitinib. The clonotype originates from a human donor with alopecia areata. This chain's CDR3 is CASSEDGNTEAFF. The CDR3 nucleotides read TGTGCCAGCAGCGAGGACGGGAACACTGAAGCTTTCTTT.